This T cell receptor (beta chain) was identified in a study of CD8 T cells in Susac syndrome. Peripheral blood CD8+ and CD4+ T cells were profiled by TCR beta sequencing. Relapsing-remitting disease, either stable or active, was present in the treatment-naive patients who were the multiple sclerosis controls. The CD8+ and CD4+ T cells were isolated magnetically using a negative isolation approach, whereas the TEMRA cells were enriched by FACS. Random hexamers served to reverse transcribe roughly 0.45 to 1 ug RNA. TCRdb recomputed calls from the immunoSEQ multiplex PCR reads with MiXCR, one row per CDR3 protein. The sample gives about 210,000 distinct CDR3 sequences, 95% of which show up once; roughly 0.09% is in the top ten. This clonotype was obtained from a human donor with multiple sclerosis. Sequencing was performed on CD4+ T cells from PBMCs.

The CDR3 DNA follows: TGCAGTGCTAGAAAAGACACGAATCAGCCCCAGCATTTT. This encodes CSARKDTNQPQHF. The chain is built from TRBV20-1 and TRBJ1-5; D is unclear. Between the trimmed V and J ends, which lost 2 bases and 4 bases, there was a span of 9 bases. This CDR3 contains 13 residues. Germline CDR1 is DFQATT and CDR2 is SNEGSKA (reference sequence).